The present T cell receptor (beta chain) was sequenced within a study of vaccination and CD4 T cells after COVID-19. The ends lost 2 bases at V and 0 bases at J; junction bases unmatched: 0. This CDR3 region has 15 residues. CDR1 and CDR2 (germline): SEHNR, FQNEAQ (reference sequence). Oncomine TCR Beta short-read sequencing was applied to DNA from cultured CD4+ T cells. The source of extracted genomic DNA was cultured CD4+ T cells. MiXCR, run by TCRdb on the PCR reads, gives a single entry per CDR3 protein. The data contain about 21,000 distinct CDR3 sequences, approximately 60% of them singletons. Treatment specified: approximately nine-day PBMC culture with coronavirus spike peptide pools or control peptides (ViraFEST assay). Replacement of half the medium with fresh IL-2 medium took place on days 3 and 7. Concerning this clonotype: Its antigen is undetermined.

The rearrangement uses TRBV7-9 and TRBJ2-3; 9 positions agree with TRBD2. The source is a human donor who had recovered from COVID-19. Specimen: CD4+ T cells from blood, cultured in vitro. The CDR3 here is CASSLLAGSTDTQYF. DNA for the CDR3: TGTGCCAGCAGCTTACTAGCGGGGAGCACAGATACGCAGTATTTT.